This TCR beta chain stems from a study of blood T cell repertoires in COVID-19. Study-level background: PBMCs, B-cell-depleted T cells, or T cells were the source of the cDNA or gDNA that made up the material.

V was pared by 2 bases and J by 8 bases, with 5 bases of the junction left unmatched. This CDR3 has 14 residues. The germline CDR1 and CDR2 sequences are SGHRS and YFSETQ. As to this clone: Other DNA sequences in this sample translate to the same CDR3.

Original analysis: Researchers report that nucleated cell counts were estimated from reference gene primer amplification. This table comes from immunoSEQ multiplex PCR, and its TCRdb copy is limited to in-frame clones, with some not included. D and trimming come from the DNA, and the V and J calls and clone size come from that table. The data show roughly 440,000 clones, roughly 88% seen once. The chain couples TRBV5-1 to TRBJ1-4, with TRBD1 matching over 8 bases. This clonotype was obtained from a woman between 50 and 59 years old with COVID-19, enrolled during active disease. The material sequenced was peripheral blood. The chain's CDR3 is CASSLGQGNEKLFF. The DNA for the CDR3 is TGCGCCAGCAGCTTAGGACAGGGCAACGAAAAACTGTTTTTT.